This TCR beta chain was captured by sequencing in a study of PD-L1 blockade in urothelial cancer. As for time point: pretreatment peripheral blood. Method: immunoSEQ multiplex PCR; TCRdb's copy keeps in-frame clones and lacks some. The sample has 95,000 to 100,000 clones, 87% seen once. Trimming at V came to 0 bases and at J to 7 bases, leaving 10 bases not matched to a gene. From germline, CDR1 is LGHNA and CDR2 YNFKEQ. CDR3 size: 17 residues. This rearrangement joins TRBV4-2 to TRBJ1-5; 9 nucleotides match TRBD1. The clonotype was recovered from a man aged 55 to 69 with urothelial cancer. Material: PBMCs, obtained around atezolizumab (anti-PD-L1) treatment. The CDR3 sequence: CASSQDNGGTGKQPQHF. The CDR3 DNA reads TGTGCCAGCAGCCAAGATAATGGAGGGACAGGGAAACAGCCCCAGCATTTT.